This entry lists 26 T cell receptor beta chains sequenced from one sample in a study of blood T cell repertoires in COVID-19. Libraries were prepared by immunoSEQ multiplex PCR; TCRdb keeps only in-frame clonotypes and omits some of them. Here the sample spans tens of thousands of clones, about 89% being singletons. The sequencing sample was made of peripheral blood. Receptor source: a man between 70 and 80 years old with active or convalescent COVID-19.

By share of the sample, this clone is medium-sized. The chain recombines TRBV7-3 with TRBJ2-7, with 9 bases matching TRBD2. This CDR3 comprises 15 residues. The germline CDR1 and CDR2 sequences are SGHTA and FQGTGA. The ends lost 5 bases at V and 0 bases at J; junction bases unmatched: 5. The CDR3 spells CASSLSSGTSYEQYF. The CDR3 nucleotides read TGTGCCAGCAGCCTTTCTAGCGGGACCTCCTACGAGCAGTACTTC.

The genes are TRBV2 and TRBJ2-7, with TRBD2 matching over 12 bases. Looked up from germline, CDR1 is SNHLY and CDR2 is FYNNEI. The CDR3 is 17 residues long. V was pared by 6 bases and J by 0 bases, with 9 bases of the junction left unmatched. Here the CDR3 reads CASSDLGTSGSSYEQYF. The CDR3 DNA reads TGTGCCAGCAGCGATCTCGGGACTAGCGGGTCCTCCTACGAGCAGTACTTC.

The V call is TRBV6-4, the J call TRBJ2-7, with TRBD1 identical over 12 bases. This CDR3 is built from 17 residues. Germline V CDR1 and CDR2: MRHNA, SNTAGT. V lost 6 bases, J lost 2 bases, and 11 bases stayed unmatched. The CDR3 DNA reads TGTGCCAGCAGACCGGGACAGGGGGCTCTCTTACCCTACGAGCAGTACTTC. It specifies CASRPGQGALLPYEQYF.

The DNA of the CDR3 is TGTGCCAGCAGTTTGAACCGCGCAGGCTACACCTTC. Translated: CASSLNRAGYTF. V usage is TRBV12-3 or TRBV12-4 and J usage is TRBJ1-2; no firm D call. Trimming shortened V by 3 bases and J by 8 bases, and 10 bases separated the two germline ends. The CDR3 spans 12 residues.

The chain carries TRBV21-1 and TRBJ2-2; the D call in the table, TRBD2, was not verified against the DNA. TRBV21-1 is a known pseudogene. The CDR3 covers 15 residues. CDR3 residues: CASSKASPPGGELFF. For the CDR3, the DNA is TGTGCCAGCAGCAAAGCTAGTCCCCCTGGTGGGGAGCTGTTTTTT.

The chain recombines TRBV6-5 with TRBJ1-2, with TRBD1 as a possible D gene (6 bases). This CDR3 is built from 13 residues. Per germline, CDR1 MNHEY and CDR2 SVGAGI. V was clipped by 7 bases and J by 2 bases, with 11 bases between them. The CDR3 coding sequence is TGTGCCAGCACTTCGGACAGAAACTATGGCTACACCTTC. This gives the protein CASTSDRNYGYTF.

The chain employs TRBV13 and TRBJ1-1; 7 bases map to TRBD1. CDR3 length: 14 residues. The trim removed 2 bases at V and 3 bases at J, leaving 3 bases unmatched. The V gene's germline CDR1 is PRHDT and CDR2 FYEKMQ (reference sequence). CDR3 loop: CASSLRDRYTEAFF. CDR3 nucleotide sequence: TGTGCCAGCAGCTTACGGGACAGATACACTGAAGCTTTCTTT.

Here the CDR3 reads CASSSGGGETQYF. DNA of the CDR3: TGCGCCAGCAGCTCGGGTGGTGGCGAGACCCAGTACTTC. The genes are TRBV5-1 and TRBJ2-5; D not resolved. The germline V and J ends were trimmed by 3 bases and 5 bases, with 11 bases remaining between them. CDR3 length: 13 residues. Germline V gene data show CDR1 as SGHRS and CDR2 as YFSETQ.

This clone has a single count. The J gene is TRBJ2-6, the V gene TRBV10-3; the D is unclear. CDR3 length: 16 amino acids. The V end was cut by 0 bases, the J end by 1 base, with 7 bases between. Germline V CDR1 and CDR2: ENHRY, SYGVKD. This CDR3 reads CAISESNESGANVLTF. In DNA form, the CDR3 reads TGTGCCATCAGTGAGTCGAATGAGTCTGGGGCCAACGTCCTGACTTTC.

The rearrangement uses TRBV6-2 or TRBV6-3 and TRBJ2-3; 11 nucleotides match TRBD2. V lost 5 bases to trimming and J lost 2 bases; unmatched junction nucleotides: 6. CDR1 MNHEY and CDR2 SVGEGT come from the germline V gene. This CDR3 contains 16 residues. In nucleotides, the CDR3 is TGTGCCAGCAGTCCACCGACTAGCGGGATCACAGATACGCAGTATTTT. Its translation is CASSPPTSGITDTQYF.

The V call is TRBV27, the J call TRBJ1-1; a possible D gene is TRBD1 (6 bases). CDR3 size: 17 residues. V was clipped by 2 bases and J by 0 bases, with 16 bases between them. The germline V gene encodes CDR1 MNHEY and CDR2 SMNVEV (reference sequence). This chain's CDR3 is CASSLVGRGRLNTEAFF. The DNA of the CDR3 is TGTGCCAGCAGTTTAGTGGGCAGGGGCCGTTTGAACACTGAAGCTTTCTTT.

J is TRBJ2-2 and V is TRBV27; the D gene is possibly TRBD1 (6 bases). The CDR3 loop spans 15 amino acids. Looked up from germline, CDR1 is MNHEY and CDR2 is SMNVEV (reference sequence). V lost 5 bases, J lost 1 base, and 11 bases lay in between. The CDR3 sequence is CASSPRTVNTGELFF. As DNA, the CDR3 is TGTGCCAGCAGTCCCCGGACAGTGAACACCGGGGAGCTGTTTTTT.

The chain combines TRBV6-1 with TRBJ2-7; TRBD2 aligns across 8 bases. V shed 2 bases, J shed 5 bases, and the junction held 5 bases outside the gene matches. This CDR3 contains 14 residues. CDR1 MNHNS and CDR2 SASEGT come from the germline V gene. The CDR3 DNA reads as TGTGCCAGCAGTGAAAGGGATAGCGGGGACGAGCAGTACTTC. Encoded protein: CASSERDSGDEQYF.

V gene TRBV24-1 combines with J gene TRBJ1-2, with no clear D. The CDR3 has 13 residues. The germline V gene has CDR1 KGHDR and CDR2 SFDVKD. Trimming removed 3 bases at V and 6 bases at J, with 10 bases between. The CDR3 protein is CATSDAMSNGYTF. The CDR3 coding sequence is TGTGCCACCAGTGATGCCATGTCTAATGGCTACACCTTC.

This clone was detected only a few times. The chain has TRBV7-8 and TRBJ1-3; unclear D gene. Trimming stripped 3 bases from V and 2 bases from J, with 5 bases between. Per germline, CDR1 SGHVS and CDR2 FQNEAQ. The CDR3 length is 13 residues. CDR3 in DNA: TGTGCCAGCAGCTTTATTGCTGGAAACACCATATATTTT. The encoded protein is CASSFIAGNTIYF. Full variable domain (remainder filled in from reference TRBV7-8 and TRBJ1-3): GAGVSQSPRYKVAKRGQDVALRCDPISGHVSLFWYQQALGQGPEFLTYFQNEAQLDKSGLPSDRFFAERPEGSVSTLKIQRTQQEDSAVYLCASSFIAGNTIYFGEGSWLTVV.

This chain connects TRBV30 to TRBJ2-3; 8 nucleotides line up with TRBD1. The CDR3 is 14 residues long. The V gene's germline CDR1 is GTSNPN and CDR2 SVGIG (reference sequence). Losses at the gene ends were 8 bases for V and 1 base for J; bases not matched to a gene: 8. The CDR3 DNA reads as TGTGCCATAAGAAACAGGGGGGGCACAGATACGCAGTATTTT. This gives the protein CAIRNRGGTDTQYF.

The rearrangement uses TRBV5-1 and TRBJ2-2, with 9 bases lining up with TRBD1. CDR1 and CDR2 (germline): SGHRS, YFSETQ. The J segment lost 2 bases and the V segment lost 4 bases, leaving 6 bases of the junction unmatched. The CDR3 consists of 16 residues. CDR3 sequence reads: CASSAGTGPNTGELFF. Written as DNA, the CDR3 is TGCGCCAGCAGCGCCGGGACAGGGCCCAACACCGGGGAGCTGTTTTTT.

This rearrangement joins TRBV2 to TRBJ1-5; D perhaps matches TRBD1 (6 bases). Germline CDR1 SNHLY, CDR2 FYNNEI. This CDR3 has 16 residues. Deletions cut 3 bases from V and 1 base from J, with 13 bases between. The CDR3 DNA reads as TGTGCCAGCAGTGACGGTATCAGGGGAAGCAATCAGCCCCAGCATTTT. Translated: CASSDGIRGSNQPQHF.

The CDR3 bases are TGTGCCTGGGCGGCGTCGGACTCTGGCTACACCTTC. Amino acid sequence: CAWAASDSGYTF. The J gene is TRBJ1-2, the V gene TRBV30; no firm D call. V was clipped by 5 bases and J by 7 bases, with 14 bases between them. In germline, CDR1 is GTSNPN, CDR2 SVGIG (reference sequence). The CDR3 totals 12 residues.

The gene calls are TRBV28 and TRBJ1-1; TRBD1 aligns across 8 bases. Germline CDR1 reads MDHEN; CDR2 reads SYDVKM. The ends lost 6 bases at V and 10 bases at J; junction bases unmatched: 7. This CDR3 is 12 amino acids long. The DNA for the CDR3 is TGTGCCAGCAGCAGGGGGCGCAGGATAGCTTTCTTT. This gives the protein CASSRGRRIAFF.

This clone was observed once. The V and J genes are TRBV7-2 and TRBJ1-5; 7 positions match TRBD1. CDR3 size: 16 residues. Trimming at V came to 3 bases and at J to 3 bases, leaving 8 bases not matched to a gene. The germline CDR1 and CDR2 sequences are SGHTA and FQGNSA. Here the CDR3 DNA reads TGTGCCAGCAGCTTGAATACAGGGGCTATCAATCAGCCCCAGCATTTT. Protein sequence: CASSLNTGAINQPQHF. Looking up the rest from reference TRBV7-2 and TRBJ1-5 gives the full variable domain: GAGVSQSPSNKVTEKGKDVELRCDPISGHTALYWYRQSLGQGLEFLIYFQGNSAPDKSGLPSDRFSAERTGGSVSTLTIQRTQQEDSAVYLCASSLNTGAINQPQHFGDGTRLSIL.

The chain uses TRBV18 and TRBJ2-7; perhaps TRBD1 as D (5 bases). There are 15 residues in the CDR3. V dropped 3 bases and J dropped 3 bases, with 15 bases sitting between them. CDR1 and CDR2 from the germline V gene are KGHSH and LQKENI. CDR3 bases: TGTGCCAGCTCACCCGCCGTCGACAGCAACTACGAGCAGTACTTC. Protein sequence: CASSPAVDSNYEQYF. The full variable domain, in which reference TRBV18 and TRBJ2-7 provide the parts outside the CDR3, is NAGVMQNPRHLVRRRGQEARLRCSPMKGHSHVYWYRQLPEEGLKFMVYLQKENIIDESGMPKERFSAEFPKEGPSILRIQQVVRGDSAAYFCASSPAVDSNYEQYFGPGTRLTVT.

This chain uses TRBV5-1 with TRBJ2-1; possible D gene TRBD2, 5 bases. Germline-derived CDR1 and CDR2 are SGHRS and YFSETQ. The CDR3 covers 15 residues. V lost 0 bases and J 2 bases, leaving 9 bases between the germline ends. CDR3: CASSLGGVPYNEQFF. CDR3 DNA: TGCGCCAGCAGCTTGGGGGGAGTTCCCTACAATGAGCAGTTCTTC.

The rearrangement joins TRBV28 to TRBJ2-7; no clear D gene. Germline CDR1 MDHEN, CDR2 SYDVKM. This CDR3 contains 12 residues. Between the trimmed V and J ends, which lost 7 bases and 0 bases, there was a span of 7 bases. CDR3 residues: CASTSPSYEQYF. In DNA form, the CDR3 reads TGTGCCAGCACCTCCCCCTCCTACGAGCAGTACTTC.

The chain has TRBV18 and TRBJ1-1; 12 bases fit TRBD1. Germline CDR1 reads KGHSH; CDR2 reads LQKENI. V shed 3 bases and J 1 base; nucleotides not matched to a gene: 12. The CDR3 length is 19 residues. The CDR3 DNA reads TGTGCCAGCTCACCGATAACTGTCGGGACAGGGGGCGGGAACACTGAAGCTTTCTTT. It codes for CASSPITVGTGGGNTEAFF.

This chain uses TRBV27 with TRBJ1-5, with D tentatively TRBD1 (6 bases). The CDR3 is 15 residues long. Trimming left V 1 base short and J 2 bases short, with 9 bases between. The germline CDR1 and CDR2 sequences are MNHEY and SMNVEV (reference sequence). As DNA, the CDR3 is TGTGCCAGCAGTTTATTGACAGGAGGCAATCAGCCCCAGCATTTT. It codes for CASSLLTGGNQPQHF.